This entry features one T cell receptor (beta chain) sequence. The data stem from a study of T cell responses to AZD1222 COVID-19 vaccine. Germline lookup yields CDR1 SGHRS and CDR2 YFSETQ. Deletions cut 0 bases from V and 1 base from J, with 6 bases between. The CDR3 is 14 residues long. Only in-frame clones appear in the TCRdb table, and some are missing; sequencing was by immunoSEQ multiplex PCR. The sample holds 140,000 to 150,000 clones, 93% seen once. The chain recombines TRBV5-1 with TRBJ2-3, with D unresolved. The clonotype originates from an adult in good health. Here the sequenced sample was peripheral blood, taken on day 0 of AZD1222 vaccination. The CDR3 loop is CASSLGVGTDTQYF. The CDR3 nucleotides are TGCGCCAGCAGCTTGGGGGTAGGCACAGATACGCAGTATTTT.